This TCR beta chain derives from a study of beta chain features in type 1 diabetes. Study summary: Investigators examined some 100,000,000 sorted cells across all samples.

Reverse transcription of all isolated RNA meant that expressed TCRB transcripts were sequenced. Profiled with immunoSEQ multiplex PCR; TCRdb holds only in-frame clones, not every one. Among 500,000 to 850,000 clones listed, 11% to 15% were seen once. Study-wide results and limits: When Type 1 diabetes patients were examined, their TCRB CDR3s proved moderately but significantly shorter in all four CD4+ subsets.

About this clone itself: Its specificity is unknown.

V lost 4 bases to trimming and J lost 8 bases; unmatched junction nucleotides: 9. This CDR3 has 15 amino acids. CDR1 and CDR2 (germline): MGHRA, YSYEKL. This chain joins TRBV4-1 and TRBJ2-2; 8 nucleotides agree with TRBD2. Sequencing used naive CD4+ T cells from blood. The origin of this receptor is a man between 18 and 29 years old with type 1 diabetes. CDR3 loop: CASSPSGLEAGELFF. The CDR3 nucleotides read TGCGCCAGCAGCCCCTCGGGACTAGAGGCAGGGGAGCTGTTTTTT.